This T cell receptor beta chain is drawn from a study of blood T cell repertoires in COVID-19. Whole-study context: PBMCs, B-cell-depleted T cells, or T cells were the source of the cDNA or gDNA that made up the material.

In the original processing: Estimation of nucleated cell counts relied on the amplification of reference gene primers. Profiled with immunoSEQ multiplex PCR; TCRdb holds only in-frame clones, not every one. The DNA gave D and trimming, while V, J and clone size come from that table. The sample contains about 59,000 clones, around 79% of which appear only once. Germline lookup yields CDR1 LNHDA and CDR2 SQIVND (reference sequence). This CDR3 is 14 amino acids long. The V and J ends lost 5 bases and 7 bases respectively, with 15 bases between them. V gene TRBV19 combines with J gene TRBJ1-5; the D gene is possibly TRBD1 (5 bases). Sequenced sample: peripheral blood. The sequence derives from a human donor in a cohort sampled during active COVID-19. CDR3 amino acids: CASSVPGMQQPQHF. CDR3 bases: TGTGCCAGTAGTGTCCCAGGGATGCAACAGCCCCAGCATTTT.